The clone carrying this T cell receptor (beta chain) was seen only a few times. Its specificity is unknown. V was shortened by 0 bases and J by 1 base, with 11 bases between the two germline ends. From germline, CDR1 is SGDLS and CDR2 YYNGEE. The CDR3 runs to 16 residues. This entry belongs to a study of T-cell reconstitution after alpha-beta-depleted transplantation in children. Unique molecular identifiers featured in how the TCRbeta library was prepared. One entry per CDR3 protein, called by TCRdb with MiXCR from the PCR reads. This table has 700,000 to 850,000 distinct CDR3 sequences, 16% appearing once. General study findings and limits: It was newly produced T cells that mostly accounted for T-cell counts and diversity one year after transplant. Roughly two months post-transplant, alpha-beta T cells reportedly originated from several hundred graft clones that had expanded. Some patients owed their high day-60 TCRbeta diversity to surviving recipient T cells and thymic progenitors.

This sequence was found in a male patient under 18 who had a stem cell transplant for acute lymphoblastic leukemia, so the T cells may come from the graft donor. The V and J genes are TRBV9 and TRBJ2-1; the D gene is possibly TRBD2 (5 bases). Sequences were derived from PBMCs, mostly from graft donor cells, sampled 360 days after TCRalphabeta/CD19-depleted stem cell transplant. For the CDR3, the DNA is TGTGCCAGCAGCGTAGAGCTAGCTTTGTCCTACAATGAGCAGTTCTTC. Translating it yields CASSVELALSYNEQFF.